This TCR beta chain emerged from a study of technical replicates of blood from a handful of donors. Clones were read by immunoSEQ multiplex PCR, and TCRdb kept only the in-frame ones, dropping some. The repertoire holds 65,000 to 90,000 clones, with roughly 98% as singletons. Per the germline V gene, CDR1 is SGHTA and CDR2 is FQGNSA. The CDR3 is 17 amino acids. Trimming removed 1 base from V and 6 bases from J; junction bases left unmatched: 9. This clonotype was sampled from a human donor in good health. The genes are TRBV7-2 and TRBJ2-3; 11 bases fit TRBD2. The sequenced sample consisted of T cells isolated from PBMCs. The CDR3 sequence: CASSLGVAGGPVDTQYF. CDR3 nucleotides: TGTGCCAGCAGCTTAGGGGTAGCGGGAGGGCCAGTGGATACGCAGTATTTT.